The 31 T cell receptor beta chains given below trace back to one sample, sequenced in a study of blood T cells in healthy people across ages. Primers used in a second PCR of about 7 to 12 cycles were a sample-barcoded 5' primer and a J-beta primer mix. TCRdb reprocessed the 5' RACE reads via MiXCR and lists one record per CDR3 protein. The sample records 1.5 million to 2 million distinct CDR3 sequences, around 50% being singletons. The sample taken for sequencing was blood. The receptors derive from a middle-aged woman in good health.

The chain carries TRBV7-3 and TRBJ2-1, with TRBD2 identical over 7 bases. V gave up 5 bases and J gave up 1 base; unmatched junction bases: 14. This CDR3 is 18 amino acids long. The germline V gene encodes CDR1 SGHTA and CDR2 FQGTGA. The CDR3 region is CASSDYIGGGSSYNEQFF. As DNA, the CDR3 is TGTGCCAGCAGCGATTACATCGGGGGAGGGTCGTCCTACAATGAGCAGTTCTTC.

This clonotype was seen a few times. This chain joins TRBV11-1 and TRBJ2-1, with 11 bases matching TRBD2. The CDR3 runs 18 residues. Per germline, CDR1 SGHAT and CDR2 FQDESV (reference sequence). J was trimmed by 2 bases and V by 3 bases; bases with no gene match: 9. For the CDR3, the DNA is TGTGCCAGCAGCTTGTCCCTAGCGGGGGGACTTGCCTACAATGAGCAGTTCTTC. Its translation is CASSLSLAGGLAYNEQFF. Complete variable domain (other parts from reference TRBV11-1 and TRBJ2-1): EAEVAQSPRYKITEKSQAVAFWCDPISGHATLYWYRQILGQGPELLVQFQDESVVDDSQLPKDRFSAERLKGVDSTLKIQPAELGDSAMYLCASSLSLAGGLAYNEQFFGPGTRLTVL.

The rearrangement uses TRBV4-2 and TRBJ2-7; TRBD2 agrees at 15 bases. Near its end, the DNA agrees better with TRBJ2-1, so the J call may be wrong. Looked up from germline, CDR1 is LGHNA and CDR2 is YNFKEQ. The CDR3 is made up of 18 amino acids. CDR3 residues: CASSLGLAGGREHNEQFF. The CDR3, as DNA: TGTGCCAGCAGCCTCGGACTAGCGGGGGGGCGGGAGCATAATGAGCAGTTCTTC.

The chain combines TRBV5-5 with TRBJ1-4; TRBD1 matches 7 bases. The CDR3 covers 14 residues. Germline V gene data show CDR1 as SGHKS and CDR2 as YYEKEE (reference sequence). Unmatched junction bases numbered 8, after V lost 4 bases and J lost 8 bases. The CDR3 spells CASSDYRGEEKLFF. CDR3 DNA: TGTGCCAGCAGCGATTACAGGGGCGAGGAAAAACTGTTTTTT.

The table lists this clonotype with a count of one. The chain joins TRBV27 to TRBJ2-1; D perhaps matches TRBD1 (6 bases). The CDR3 extends over 18 amino acids. Trimming stripped 6 bases from V and 5 bases from J, with 26 bases between. Germline CDR1 MNHEY, CDR2 SMNVEV (reference sequence). CDR3 coding DNA: TGTGCCAGCAGGGGGGACCTGGGGGCTCCCCTCCTAAACAATGAGCAGTTCTTC. Translation gives CASRGDLGAPLLNNEQFF.

V gene TRBV28 combines with J gene TRBJ1-5; TRBD1 might be the D (5 bases). This CDR3 region has 16 residues. V lost 3 bases to trimming and J lost 2 bases, with 14 bases between them. The germline V gene encodes CDR1 MDHEN and CDR2 SYDVKM. The CDR3 coding sequence is TGTGCCAGCAGTTTCCATGAAGGGGATGGCAATCAGCCCCAGCATTTT. It translates to CASSFHEGDGNQPQHF.

The V call is TRBV5-1, the J call TRBJ2-1; 9 nucleotides line up with TRBD1. The CDR3 is made up of 17 amino acids. Germline loops: CDR1 SGHRS, CDR2 YFSETQ. Germline trimming cut 3 bases from V and 4 bases from J; bases unmatched to any gene: 11. The CDR3, as DNA: TGCGCCAGCAGCTCAAAATCCGGGACAGGGATTTACAATGAGCAGTTCTTC. Protein sequence: CASSSKSGTGIYNEQFF.

This clonotype was recorded a few times. This chain connects TRBV28 to TRBJ2-3, with 8 bases identical to TRBD2. This CDR3 has 14 amino acids. Germline CDR1 MDHEN, CDR2 SYDVKM. Losses at the gene ends were 10 bases for V and 5 bases for J; bases not matched to a gene: 11. The CDR3 sequence is CATSPGLEKDTQYF. The CDR3 DNA reads TGTGCCACTTCGCCGGGACTAGAAAAAGATACGCAGTATTTT.

The chain couples TRBV7-9 to TRBJ2-3, with D possibly matching TRBD2 (6 bases). Germline CDR1 SEHNR, CDR2 FQNEAQ (reference sequence). The CDR3 consists of 13 residues. The V and J ends lost 2 bases and 6 bases respectively, with 9 bases between them. CDR3 coding DNA: TGTGCCAGCAGCTTAATGGAGGGGGATACGCAGTATTTT. It is translated as CASSLMEGDTQYF.

V and J are TRBV7-9 and TRBJ1-6; unclear D gene. The V gene lost 1 base and the J gene lost 7 bases, with 11 bases spanning the gap. In germline, CDR1 is SEHNR, CDR2 FQNEAQ (reference sequence). The CDR3 loop spans 15 amino acids. The CDR3 loop is CASSLVGSENSPLHF. In DNA form, the CDR3 reads TGTGCCAGCAGCTTAGTTGGGTCCGAGAATTCACCCCTCCACTTT.

The CDR3 DNA reads as TGTGCCAGCAGTCTCCGGGCCCTTAACTATGGCTACACCTTC. It specifies CASSLRALNYGYTF. The chain uses TRBV6-2 or TRBV6-3 and TRBJ1-2; D is undetermined. From germline, CDR1 is MNHEY and CDR2 SVGEGT. V was cut by 5 bases and J by 1 base, with 11 bases left in between. The CDR3 runs to 14 residues.

CDR3 in DNA: TGTGCCAGCAGCTTATACTCGGGTAGGCAAGAGACCCAGTACTTC. It is translated as CASSLYSGRQETQYF. V and J are TRBV11-2 and TRBJ2-5; D is undetermined. The germline V gene encodes CDR1 SGHAT and CDR2 FQNNGV. V was pared by 2 bases and J by 2 bases, with 12 bases between. This CDR3 region has 15 residues.

The genes are TRBV20-1 and TRBJ2-1, with 7 bases aligning to TRBD2. The CDR3 contains 13 residues. Germline V gives CDR1 DFQATT, CDR2 SNEGSKA (reference sequence). Trimming took 3 bases from V and 4 from J; bases not matched to a gene: 3. This CDR3 is CSARAGAYNEQFF. CDR3 in DNA: TGCAGTGCTAGGGCGGGAGCTTACAATGAGCAGTTCTTC.

The genes are TRBV20-1 and TRBJ2-1; possible D gene TRBD2, 7 bases. V shed 4 bases and J shed 8 bases, with 12 bases lying between them. Per the germline V gene, CDR1 is DFQATT and CDR2 is SNEGSKA (reference sequence). The CDR3 contains 12 residues. The DNA of the CDR3 is TGCAGTGCTAAGAGGGGGGGCGATGAGCAGTTCTTC. Its protein product is CSAKRGGDEQFF.

Ten or more counts support this clonotype. This sequence joins TRBV6-2 or TRBV6-3 and TRBJ2-1; 12 positions match TRBD2. CDR1 MNHEY and CDR2 SVGEGT come from the germline V gene. Trimming at V came to 6 bases and at J to 6 bases, leaving 3 bases not matched to a gene. This CDR3 region has 14 residues. CDR3 nucleotides: TGTGCCAGCAGAGGACTAGCGGGGAGCAATGAGCAGTTCTTC. This sequence encodes CASRGLAGSNEQFF.

The V gene is TRBV7-6, the J gene TRBJ2-1, with TRBD2 as a possible D gene (6 bases). V was clipped by 4 bases and J by 4 bases, with 14 bases between them. CDR1 and CDR2 from the germline V gene are SGHVS and FNYEAQ. The CDR3 length is 15 residues. The CDR3 loop reads CASSSRLGGYNEQFF. CDR3 in DNA: TGTGCCAGCAGCTCCCGACTAGGAGGATACAATGAGCAGTTCTTC.

This clonotype was seen a few times. The rearrangement uses TRBV27 and TRBJ2-1; 12 bases fit TRBD2. This CDR3 is built from 16 residues. Germline CDR1 reads MNHEY; CDR2 reads SMNVEV (reference sequence). Unmatched junction bases numbered 9, after V lost 4 bases and J lost 8 bases. CDR3 nucleotides: TGTGCCAGCAGTTCAGGACTAGCGGGGTATTTTGATGAGCAGTTCTTC. Protein: CASSSGLAGYFDEQFF.

In this sample, this clonotype turned up a few times. This chain links TRBV7-2 with TRBJ2-1; TRBD2 matches 10 bases. This CDR3 has 15 residues. Trimming at V came to 1 base and at J to 6 bases, leaving 3 bases not matched to a gene. Germline CDR1 reads SGHTA; CDR2 reads FQGNSA. The CDR3 region is CASSLGLAGFNEQFF. DNA for the CDR3: TGTGCCAGCAGCTTAGGACTAGCGGGTTTCAATGAGCAGTTCTTC.

This clonotype has just a few counts. This chain uses TRBV11-2 with TRBJ2-1; D unresolved. CDR1 and CDR2 (germline): SGHAT, FQNNGV. Trimming cost V 1 base and J 4 bases, with 17 bases left between them. The CDR3 spans 17 residues. In nucleotides, the CDR3 is TGTGCCAGCAGCTTAGGTGGGTCGTCCGGTCTTTACAATGAGCAGTTCTTC. Translation: CASSLGGSSGLYNEQFF.

The chain has TRBV6-6 and TRBJ2-1, with 7 positions matching TRBD2. After removal of 6 bases from V and 15 bases from J, the junction contained 8 bases not matched to a gene. The CDR3 is 11 residues long. In germline, CDR1 is MNHNY, CDR2 SVGAGI (reference sequence). Written as DNA, the CDR3 is TGTGCCAGCAGCTCGACTAGCTCCCGGTTCTTC. It encodes CASSSTSSRFF.

The chain carries TRBV5-6 and TRBJ2-1; TRBD1 might be the D (5 bases). The V gene lost 2 bases and the J gene lost 6 bases, with 18 bases spanning the gap. This CDR3 is built from 16 residues. Germline V gives CDR1 SGHDT, CDR2 YYEEEE. The CDR3 DNA reads TGTGCCAGCAGCTTAGGGTCGGTAGCAGGGATCAATGAGCAGTTCTTC. Translating it yields CASSLGSVAGINEQFF. Drawing the rest from reference TRBV5-6 and TRBJ2-1, the complete variable domain is DAGVTQSPTHLIKTRGQQVTLRCSPKSGHDTVSWYQQALGQGPQFIFQYYEEEERQRGNFPDRFSGHQFPNYSSELNVNALLLGDSALYLCASSLGSVAGINEQFFGPGTRLTVL.

The V gene is TRBV4-3, the J gene TRBJ1-2; D perhaps matches TRBD1 (6 bases). From germline, CDR1 is LGHNA and CDR2 YSLEER. The V end was cut by 4 bases, the J end by 2 bases, with 11 bases between. The CDR3 runs 14 residues. The chain's CDR3 is CASSRAGQNYGYTF. The CDR3 DNA follows: TGCGCCAGCAGCCGGGCCGGACAGAACTATGGCTACACCTTC.

V gene TRBV5-1 combines with J gene TRBJ1-1; 11 bases are shared with TRBD1. Germline CDR1 is SGHRS and CDR2 is YFSETQ. This CDR3 has 21 amino acids. J was trimmed by 0 bases and V by 5 bases; bases with no gene match: 21. CDR3 bases: TGCGCCAGCAGACACAATACCGGGACAGGGGGAATCGGATTTATGAACACTGAAGCTTTCTTT. Translating gives CASRHNTGTGGIGFMNTEAFF.

The chain has TRBV20-1 and TRBJ1-4; 9 bases are a match to TRBD1. The CDR3 consists of 15 residues. Germline V gene data show CDR1 as DFQATT and CDR2 as SNEGSKA (reference sequence). The V gene end was trimmed by 0 bases and the J gene end by 9 bases; junction bases not matched to a gene: 8. This CDR3 reads CSARDYTGGGQKLFF. The CDR3 coding sequence is TGCAGTGCTAGAGATTACACAGGGGGCGGACAAAAACTGTTTTTT.

V and J are TRBV11-2 and TRBJ2-3; either TRBD1 or TRBD2 may fit D (5 bases each). Germline-derived CDR1 and CDR2 are SGHAT and FQNNGV. The CDR3 sequence is 17 residues long. V was shortened by 5 bases and J by 2 bases, with 20 bases between the two germline ends. In DNA form, the CDR3 reads TGTGCCAGCAGCCGTGAAGGGGACGGGCGTCCCACAGATACGCAGTATTTT. Protein: CASSREGDGRPTDTQYF.

This chain joins TRBV7-2 and TRBJ1-2; tentative D call: TRBD1 (5 bases). This CDR3 comprises 16 residues. Germline V gives CDR1 SGHTA, CDR2 FQGNSA. The V and J ends lost 2 bases and 5 bases respectively, with 18 bases between them. Written as DNA, the CDR3 is TGTGCCAGCAGCTTACTGGCCTCTGTGGGGCGATATGGCTACACCTTC. Its protein product is CASSLLASVGRYGYTF.

J is TRBJ1-5 and V is TRBV7-3; 8 bases fit TRBD1. Unmatched junction bases numbered 7, after V lost 3 bases and J lost 6 bases. CDR3 length: 15 residues. CDR1 and CDR2 (germline): SGHTA, FQGTGA. The CDR3 sequence is CASSFRDRFVQPQHF. CDR3 nucleotides: TGTGCCAGCAGCTTCCGGGACAGGTTTGTTCAGCCCCAGCATTTT.

This clonotype was counted only a few times. V gene TRBV7-9 combines with J gene TRBJ2-3; TRBD2 is a possible D gene (6 bases). The CDR3 has 14 amino acids. Germline V gene sequence: CDR1 SEHNR, CDR2 FQNEAQ (reference sequence). V gave up 5 bases and J gave up 5 bases, with 14 bases separating them. The chain's CDR3 is CASSLPDGGDTQYF. CDR3 DNA sequence: TGTGCCAGCAGCCTACCCGACGGGGGAGATACGCAGTATTTT. The full variable domain, with the rest looked up from reference TRBV7-9 and TRBJ2-3, is DTGVSQNPRHKITKRGQNVTFRCDPISEHNRLYWYRQTLGQGPEFLTYFQNEAQLEKSRLLSDRFSAERPKGSFSTLEIQRTEQGDSAMYLCASSLPDGGDTQYFGPGTRLTVL.

This rearrangement joins TRBV9 to TRBJ2-7; tentatively, D is TRBD1 or TRBD2 (6 bases each). Germline loops: CDR1 SGDLS, CDR2 YYNGEE. Trimming shortened V by 0 bases and J by 0 bases, and 10 bases separated the two germline ends. This CDR3 comprises 15 residues. CDR3 sequence: CASSVGWGASYEQYF. The CDR3 DNA follows: TGTGCCAGCAGCGTAGGGTGGGGGGCCTCCTACGAGCAGTACTTC.

The chain combines TRBV6-2 or TRBV6-3 with TRBJ2-6; TRBD2 agrees at 7 bases. Germline V gene data show CDR1 as MNHEY and CDR2 as SVGEGT. The junction had 12 bases not matched to a gene; V was cut back by 4 bases and J by 0 bases. The CDR3 totals 19 residues. The CDR3 loop reads CASSFPRLVAGSGANVLTF. In DNA, the CDR3 is TGTGCCAGCAGTTTCCCCCGGTTGGTAGCGGGCTCTGGGGCCAACGTCCTGACTTTC.

This clonotype was observed a few times. V is TRBV12-5 and J is TRBJ2-7; TRBD1 is a possible D gene (5 bases). The CDR3 runs 13 residues. Germline-derived CDR1 and CDR2 are LGHNT and FRNRAP. V lost 5 bases, J lost 2 bases, and 10 bases lay in between. CDR3 loop: CASGNRNPYEQYF. CDR3 in DNA: TGTGCTAGTGGTAACAGGAACCCCTACGAGCAGTACTTC.